One sample yielded the 2 T cell receptor beta chains listed below, sequenced in a study of tumor and adjacent non-tumor tissue in lung cancer. This sample's RNA came from whole unsorted tissue. TCRbeta libraries were built with three rounds of nested PCR, modified from ARM-PCR. TCRdb called the multiplex PCR reads again in MiXCR, with one record for every CDR3 protein. This table has 75,000 to 80,000 distinct CDR3 sequences, around 75% appearing once. Source material: lung tumor tissue. The receptor set was obtained from a woman in her 50s with non-small cell lung cancer.

The chain couples TRBV11-2 to TRBJ2-1; perhaps D is TRBD1 or TRBD2 (5 bases each). The length of the CDR3 is 12 residues. Germline lookup yields CDR1 SGHAT and CDR2 FQNNGV. The V gene lost 5 bases and the J gene lost 16 bases, with 18 bases spanning the gap. CDR3 nucleotide sequence: TGTGCCAGCAGCCCCTCCGGATATGGGGACTTCTTC. It yields the protein CASSPSGYGDFF. The whole variable domain, remainder taken from reference TRBV11-2 and TRBJ2-1, is EAGVAQSPRYKIIEKRQSVAFWCNPISGHATLYWYQQILGQGPKLLIQFQNNGVVDDSQLPKDRFSAERLKGVDSTLKIQPAKLEDSAVYLCASSPSGYGDFFGPGTRLTVL.

J is TRBJ1-2 and V is TRBV20-1, with D possibly matching TRBD1 (5 bases). V was clipped by 7 bases and J by 8 bases, with 20 bases between them. Germline lookup yields CDR1 DFQATT and CDR2 SNEGSKA (reference sequence). This CDR3 comprises 13 residues. The CDR3 protein is CSVSDWGLGGYTF. CDR3 coding DNA: TGCAGTGTTTCGGACTGGGGCTTAGGCGGCTACACCTTC.